This passage covers 3 T cell receptor beta chains from one sample sequenced in a study of OX40 agonist ivuxolimab in advanced cancers. TCRdb's copy holds only in-frame clones and misses some; the assay was immunoSEQ multiplex PCR. This table holds about 37,000 clones, around four fifths found once. Sequences were derived from CD4+ or CD8+ T cells sorted from blood, sampled in a trial of the OX40 agonist ivuxolimab. These receptors originate from an adult with an advanced solid tumor such as melanoma, head and neck, liver or kidney cancer.

As DNA, the CDR3 is TGTGCCAGCAGTGACCGGGACAGCGCGACGAGGAACACTGAAGCTTTCTTT. It codes for CASSDRDSATRNTEAFF. The rearrangement uses TRBV25-1 and TRBJ1-1; 7 bases line up with TRBD1. V dropped 3 bases and J dropped 1; count of bases not matched to a gene: 11. This CDR3 comprises 17 residues. Germline V gene lookup returns CDR1 MGHDK and CDR2 SYGVNS.

The chain employs TRBV5-6 and TRBJ1-5; no clear D. This CDR3 is built from 16 residues. CDR1 is SGHDT, CDR2 YYEEEE, per germline. Trimming removed 4 bases from V and 1 base from J, with 15 bases in between. The CDR3 DNA follows: TGTGCCAGCAGCCTAGGAGACGCGTGGAGCAATCAGCCCCAGCATTTT. Encoded protein: CASSLGDAWSNQPQHF.

J is TRBJ2-7 and V is TRBV28; 7 bases are a match to TRBD1. This CDR3 has 16 amino acids. Germline V gene lookup returns CDR1 MDHEN and CDR2 SYDVKM. Trimming at V came to 4 bases and at J to 2 bases, leaving 11 bases not matched to a gene. CDR3 bases: TGTGCCAGCAGTTCGCCAGGAAGGACAGGAGCCTACGAGCAGTACTTC. This translates into CASSSPGRTGAYEQYF.